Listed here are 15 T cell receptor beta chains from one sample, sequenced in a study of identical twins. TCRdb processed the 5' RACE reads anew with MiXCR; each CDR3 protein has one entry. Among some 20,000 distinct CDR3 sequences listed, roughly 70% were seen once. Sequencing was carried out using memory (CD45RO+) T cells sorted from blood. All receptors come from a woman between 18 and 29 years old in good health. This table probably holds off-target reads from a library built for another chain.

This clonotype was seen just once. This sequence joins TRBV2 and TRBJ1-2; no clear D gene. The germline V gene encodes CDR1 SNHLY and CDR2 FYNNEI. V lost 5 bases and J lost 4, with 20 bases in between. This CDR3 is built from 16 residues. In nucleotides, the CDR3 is TGTGCCAGCAGTAAGGAGTCGTTCCCCAGTATCTATGGCTACACCTTC. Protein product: CASSKESFPSIYGYTF.

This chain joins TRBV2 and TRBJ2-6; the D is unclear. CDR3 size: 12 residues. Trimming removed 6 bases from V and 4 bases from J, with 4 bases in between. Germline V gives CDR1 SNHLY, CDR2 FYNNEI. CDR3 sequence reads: CASRAGANVLTF. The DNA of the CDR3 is TGTGCCAGCAGGGCAGGGGCCAACGTCCTGACTTTC.

The CDR3 loop is CSVEKEREGPEDTQYF. In nucleotides, the CDR3 is TGCAGCGTTGAAAAGGAGCGGGAGGGCCCAGAAGATACGCAGTATTTT. The chain recombines TRBV29-1 with TRBJ2-3; 10 bases match TRBD2. The CDR3 is 16 residues long. CDR1 and CDR2 from the germline V gene are SQVTM and ANQGSEA. V shed 2 bases and J 5 bases; nucleotides not matched to a gene: 10.

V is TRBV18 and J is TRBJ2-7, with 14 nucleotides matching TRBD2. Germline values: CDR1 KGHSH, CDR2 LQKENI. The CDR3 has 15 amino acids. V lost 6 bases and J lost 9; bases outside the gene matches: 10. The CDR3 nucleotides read TGTGCCAGCTCCCCCGGGACTAGCGGGAGCTCGGTGCAGTACTTC. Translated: CASSPGTSGSSVQYF.

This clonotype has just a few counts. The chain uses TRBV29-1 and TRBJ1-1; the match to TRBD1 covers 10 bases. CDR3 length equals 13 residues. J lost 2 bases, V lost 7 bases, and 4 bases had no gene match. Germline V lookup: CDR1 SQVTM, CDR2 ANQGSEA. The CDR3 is CSGTGGGNTEAFF. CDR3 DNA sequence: TGCAGCGGGACAGGGGGGGGAAACACTGAAGCTTTCTTT.

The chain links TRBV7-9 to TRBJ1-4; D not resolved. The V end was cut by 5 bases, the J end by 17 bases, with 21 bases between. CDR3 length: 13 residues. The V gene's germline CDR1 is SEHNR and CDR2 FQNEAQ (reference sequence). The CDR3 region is CASSPTRTDPFFF. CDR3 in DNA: TGTGCCAGCAGCCCAACTCGGACCGATCCCTTTTTTTTT.

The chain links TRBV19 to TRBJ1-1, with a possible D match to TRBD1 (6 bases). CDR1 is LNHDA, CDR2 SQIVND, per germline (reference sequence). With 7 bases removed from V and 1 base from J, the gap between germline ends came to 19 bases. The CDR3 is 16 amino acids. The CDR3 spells CASNDRPSRRNTEAFF. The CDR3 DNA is TGTGCCAGTAATGACAGGCCATCAAGAAGGAACACTGAAGCTTTCTTT.

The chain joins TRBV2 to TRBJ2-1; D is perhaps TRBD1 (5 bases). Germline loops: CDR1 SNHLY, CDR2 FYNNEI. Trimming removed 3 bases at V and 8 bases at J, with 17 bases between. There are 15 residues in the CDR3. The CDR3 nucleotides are TGTGCCAGCAGTGATGGCAGGGTGATTCTCGATGAGCAGTTCTTC. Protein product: CASSDGRVILDEQFF. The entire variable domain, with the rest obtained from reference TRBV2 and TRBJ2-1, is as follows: EPEVTQTPSHQVTQMGQEVILRCVPISNHLYFYWYRQILGQKVEFLVSFYNNEISEKSEIFDDQFSVERPDGSNFTLKIRSTKLEDSAMYFCASSDGRVILDEQFFGPGTRLTVL.

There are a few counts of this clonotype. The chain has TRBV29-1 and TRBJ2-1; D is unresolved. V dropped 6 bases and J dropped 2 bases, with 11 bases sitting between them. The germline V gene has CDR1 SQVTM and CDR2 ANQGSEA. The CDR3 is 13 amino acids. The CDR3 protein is CSVSAVPYNEQFF. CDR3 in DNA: TGCAGCGTATCCGCGGTCCCCTACAATGAGCAGTTCTTC.

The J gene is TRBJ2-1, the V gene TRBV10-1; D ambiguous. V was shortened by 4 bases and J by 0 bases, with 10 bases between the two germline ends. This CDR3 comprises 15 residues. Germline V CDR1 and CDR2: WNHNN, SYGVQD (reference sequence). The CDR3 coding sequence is TGCGCCAGCAGTGTAGGGCAAAGCTCCTACAATGAGCAGTTCTTC. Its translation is CASSVGQSSYNEQFF.

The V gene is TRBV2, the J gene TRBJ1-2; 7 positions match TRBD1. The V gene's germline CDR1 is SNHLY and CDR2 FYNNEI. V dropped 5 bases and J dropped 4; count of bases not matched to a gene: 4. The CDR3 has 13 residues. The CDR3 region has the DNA TGTGCCAGCAGTACACAGGGGCCCTATGGCTACACCTTC. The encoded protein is CASSTQGPYGYTF.

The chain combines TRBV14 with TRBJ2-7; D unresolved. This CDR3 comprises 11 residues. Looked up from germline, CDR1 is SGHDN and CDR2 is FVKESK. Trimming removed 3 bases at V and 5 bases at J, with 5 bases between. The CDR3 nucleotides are TGTGCCAGCAGCCACGCCGACGAGCAGTACTTC. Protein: CASSHADEQYF.

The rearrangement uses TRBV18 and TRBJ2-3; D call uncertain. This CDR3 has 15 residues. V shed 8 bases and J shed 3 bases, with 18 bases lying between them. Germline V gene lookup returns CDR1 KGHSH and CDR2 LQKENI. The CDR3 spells CASPRVFTPTDTQYF. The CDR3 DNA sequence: TGTGCCAGCCCCCGGGTGTTCACCCCTACAGATACGCAGTATTTT.

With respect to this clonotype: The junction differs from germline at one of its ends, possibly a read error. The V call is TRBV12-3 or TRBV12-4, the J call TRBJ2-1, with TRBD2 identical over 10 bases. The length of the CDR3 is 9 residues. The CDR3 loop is CASGLAAIF. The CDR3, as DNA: TGTGCCAGCGGACTAGCGGCTATCTTC.

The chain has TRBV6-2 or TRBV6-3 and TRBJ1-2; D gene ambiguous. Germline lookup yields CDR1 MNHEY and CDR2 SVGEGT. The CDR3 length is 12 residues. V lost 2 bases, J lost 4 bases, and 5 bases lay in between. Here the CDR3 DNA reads TGTGCCAGCAGTTACGGATCCTATGGCTACACCTTC. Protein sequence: CASSYGSYGYTF.